This T cell receptor beta chain was sequenced for a study of T cells in localized non-small cell lung cancer. Assay: immunoSEQ multiplex PCR; the TCRdb copy retains only in-frame clones and omits some. The table shows about 24,000 clones, with around 81% occurring only once. Points from the study as a whole: Greater T cell density in blood accompanied longer overall survival. Sequencing involved a lone tumor region, leaving heterogeneity possible. There was higher T cell clonality in uninvolved adjacent lung than in tumor, and it was highest there.

Germline V gene data show CDR1 as MNHNS and CDR2 as SASEGT. This CDR3 comprises 13 residues. The J segment lost 5 bases and the V segment lost 1 base, leaving 0 bases of the junction unmatched. In regard to this clone: Antigen unknown.

This chain connects TRBV6-1 to TRBJ1-2; 8 nucleotides agree with TRBD1. This specimen was PBMCs, taken before any cancer treatment. This TCR was sampled from a man aged 40 to 69 with stage II lung adenocarcinoma. The CDR3 loop is CASSEGTGYGYTF. The DNA of the CDR3 is TGTGCCAGCAGTGAAGGGACAGGGTATGGCTACACCTTC.